What follows are 3 T cell receptor beta chains derived from one specimen sequenced in a study of OX40 agonist ivuxolimab in advanced cancers. Only in-frame clones appear in the TCRdb table, and some are missing; sequencing was by immunoSEQ multiplex PCR. The table has about 30,000 clones, about 73% seen once. Sequenced material: CD4+ or CD8+ T cells sorted from blood, taken in a trial of the OX40 agonist ivuxolimab. The receptors originated from an adult with an advanced solid tumor such as melanoma, head and neck, liver or kidney cancer.

The CDR3 coding sequence is TGCGCCAGCAGCCAAGTCACTAGCCAGAACACCGGGGAGCTGTTTTTT. This encodes CASSQVTSQNTGELFF. The rearrangement uses TRBV4-1 and TRBJ2-2, with D possibly being TRBD2 (6 bases). Germline V lookup: CDR1 MGHRA, CDR2 YSYEKL. This CDR3 has 16 amino acids. Trimming took off 1 base at V and 1 base at J, with 10 bases between the two ends.

The chain is built from TRBV27 and TRBJ1-6; 9 bases are a match to TRBD1. The CDR3 contains 15 residues. V shed 3 bases and J 10 bases; nucleotides not matched to a gene: 7. The germline V gene has CDR1 MNHEY and CDR2 SMNVEV (reference sequence). For the CDR3, the DNA is TGTGCCAGCAGTTTCGGACAGGGGAATTACTCACCCCTCCACTTT. This codes for CASSFGQGNYSPLHF.

The chain carries TRBV19 and TRBJ2-7; D is unresolved. CDR1 is LNHDA, CDR2 SQIVND, per germline (reference sequence). The V gene lost 5 bases and the J gene lost 0 bases, with 5 bases spanning the gap. This CDR3 has 12 residues. In DNA, the CDR3 is TGTGCCAGTAGTGATGTCTCCTACGAGCAGTACTTC. It specifies CASSDVSYEQYF.